The source of this T cell receptor beta chain is a study of cytomegalovirus exposure and HLA in healthy donors. 13 Jbeta primers and 60 Vbeta primers were used for the PCR. Sequencing used immunoSEQ multiplex PCR; TCRdb keeps in-frame clones, though not all of them. The sample includes 190,000 or so clones, roughly four fifths of them seen just once. Details on this clone: The junction departs from germline at one end; a sequencing error may be responsible.

The germline gives CDR1 ENHRY, CDR2 SYGVKD. The CDR3 spans 15 residues. Sample: PBMCs. The sequence was collected from a boy under 10 years old in good health and CMV-seronegative. This rearrangement joins TRBV10-3 to TRBJ1-4; TRBD1 is a possible D gene (5 bases). DNA of the CDR3: TGTGCCACCAGTGAGGTGACAGCAACTAATGAAAAACTGTTTTTT. Protein sequence: CATSEVTATNEKLFF.